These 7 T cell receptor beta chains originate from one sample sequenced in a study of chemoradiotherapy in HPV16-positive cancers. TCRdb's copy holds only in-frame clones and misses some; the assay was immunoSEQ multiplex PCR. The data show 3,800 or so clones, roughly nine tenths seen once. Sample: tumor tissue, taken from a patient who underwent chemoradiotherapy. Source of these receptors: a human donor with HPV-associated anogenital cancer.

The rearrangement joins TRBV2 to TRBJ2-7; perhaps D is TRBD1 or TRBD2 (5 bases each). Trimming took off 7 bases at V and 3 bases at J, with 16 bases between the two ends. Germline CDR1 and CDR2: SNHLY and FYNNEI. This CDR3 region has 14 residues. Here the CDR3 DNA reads TGTGCCAGCACCCGCCGGGACGGAAACTACGAGCAGTACTTC. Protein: CASTRRDGNYEQYF.

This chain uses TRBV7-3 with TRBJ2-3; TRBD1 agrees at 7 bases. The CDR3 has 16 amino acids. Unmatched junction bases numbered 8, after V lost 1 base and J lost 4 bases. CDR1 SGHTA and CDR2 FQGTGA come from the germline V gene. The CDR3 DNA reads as TGTGCCAGCAGCTTAAATCCAGGGGGTAAGCCAGATACGCAGTATTTT. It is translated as CASSLNPGGKPDTQYF. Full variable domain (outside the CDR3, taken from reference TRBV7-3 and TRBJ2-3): GAGVSQTPSNKVTEKGKYVELRCDPISGHTALYWYRQSLGQGPEFLIYFQGTGAADDSGLPNDRFFAVRPEGSVSTLKIQRTERGDSAVYLCASSLNPGGKPDTQYFGPGTRLTVL.

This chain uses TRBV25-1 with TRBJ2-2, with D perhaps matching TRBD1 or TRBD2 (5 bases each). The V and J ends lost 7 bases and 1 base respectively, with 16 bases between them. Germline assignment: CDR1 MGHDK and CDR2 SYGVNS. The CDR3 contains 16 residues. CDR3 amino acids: CASTSRGRWNTGELFF. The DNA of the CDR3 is TGTGCCAGCACGTCCCGGGGCAGGTGGAACACCGGGGAGCTGTTTTTT.

CDR3 residues: CASSGADYNEQFF. CDR3 bases: TGTGCCAGCAGTGGAGCAGACTACAATGAGCAGTTCTTC. V is TRBV6-1 and J is TRBJ2-1; D remains ambiguous. The CDR3 totals 13 residues. Per the germline V gene, CDR1 is MNHNS and CDR2 is SASEGT. V lost 4 bases and J 3 bases, leaving 7 bases between the germline ends.

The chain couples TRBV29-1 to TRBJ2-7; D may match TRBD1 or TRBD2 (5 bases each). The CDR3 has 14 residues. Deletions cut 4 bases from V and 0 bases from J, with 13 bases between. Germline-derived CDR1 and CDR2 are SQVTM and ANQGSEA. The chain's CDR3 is CSVAGTGSSYEQYF. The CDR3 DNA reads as TGCAGCGTTGCAGGGACCGGCAGCTCCTACGAGCAGTACTTC.

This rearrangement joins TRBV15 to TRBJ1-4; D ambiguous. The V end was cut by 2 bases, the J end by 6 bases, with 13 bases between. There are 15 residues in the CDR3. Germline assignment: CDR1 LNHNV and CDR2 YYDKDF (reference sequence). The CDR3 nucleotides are TGTGCCACCAGCAGATTGGGCGGTTTCGATGAAAAACTGTTTTTT. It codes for CATSRLGGFDEKLFF.

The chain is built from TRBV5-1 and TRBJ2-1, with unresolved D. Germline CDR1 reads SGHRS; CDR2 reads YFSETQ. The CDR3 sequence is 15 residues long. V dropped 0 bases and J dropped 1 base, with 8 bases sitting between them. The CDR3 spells CASSLDVTSYNEQFF. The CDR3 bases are TGCGCCAGCAGCTTGGATGTGACTTCCTACAATGAGCAGTTCTTC.